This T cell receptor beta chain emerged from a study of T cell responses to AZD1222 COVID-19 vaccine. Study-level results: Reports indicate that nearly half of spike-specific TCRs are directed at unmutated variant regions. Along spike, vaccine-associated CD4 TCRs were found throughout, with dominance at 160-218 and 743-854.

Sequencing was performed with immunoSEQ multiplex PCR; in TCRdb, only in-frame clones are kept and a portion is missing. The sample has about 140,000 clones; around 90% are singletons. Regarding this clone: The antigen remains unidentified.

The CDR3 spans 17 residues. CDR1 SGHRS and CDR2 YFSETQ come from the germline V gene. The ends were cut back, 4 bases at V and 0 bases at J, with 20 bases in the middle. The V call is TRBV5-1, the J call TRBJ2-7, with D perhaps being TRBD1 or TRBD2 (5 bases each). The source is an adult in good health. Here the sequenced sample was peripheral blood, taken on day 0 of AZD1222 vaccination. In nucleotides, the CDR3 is TGCGCCAGCAGCAGGGACCAACATGCTCTAAGCTCCTACGAGCAGTACTTC. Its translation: CASSRDQHALSSYEQYF. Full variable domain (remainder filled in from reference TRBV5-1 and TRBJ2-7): KAGVTQTPRYLIKTRGQQVTLSCSPISGHRSVSWYQQTPGQGLQFLFEYFSETQRNKGNFPGRFSGRQFSNSRSEMNVSTLELGDSALYLCASSRDQHALSSYEQYFGPGTRLTVT.